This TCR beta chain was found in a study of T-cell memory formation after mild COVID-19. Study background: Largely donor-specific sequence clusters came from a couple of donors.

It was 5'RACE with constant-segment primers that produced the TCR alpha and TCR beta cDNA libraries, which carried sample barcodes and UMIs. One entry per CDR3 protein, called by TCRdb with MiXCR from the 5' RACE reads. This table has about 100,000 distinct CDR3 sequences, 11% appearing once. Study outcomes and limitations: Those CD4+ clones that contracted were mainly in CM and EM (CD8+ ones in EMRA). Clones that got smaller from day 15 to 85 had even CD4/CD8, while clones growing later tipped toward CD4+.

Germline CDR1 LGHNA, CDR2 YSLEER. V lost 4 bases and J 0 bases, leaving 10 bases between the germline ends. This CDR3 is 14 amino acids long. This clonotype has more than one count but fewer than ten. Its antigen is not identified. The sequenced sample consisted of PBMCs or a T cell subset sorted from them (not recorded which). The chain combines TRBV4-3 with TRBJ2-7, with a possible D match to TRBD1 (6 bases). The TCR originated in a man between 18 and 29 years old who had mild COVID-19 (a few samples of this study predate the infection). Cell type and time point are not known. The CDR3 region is CASSPDRNSYEQYF. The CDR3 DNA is TGCGCCAGCAGCCCCGACAGGAACTCCTACGAGCAGTACTTC.